A single sample gave rise to the 9 T cell receptor beta chains below, sequenced in a study of long-term antiretroviral therapy in people with HIV (dated by TCRdb to between 2021 and 2022). Sequencing of the TRB variable region was done with the immunoSEQ hsTCRB v3.0 assay at survey level resolution. TCRdb carries this immuneACCESS record with in-frame sequences only. Its versions omit some clonotypes, under half of them owing to an unresolved V gene in the studies checked, with the rest unexplained. In all, the sample holds about 32,000 clones, and 75% to 85% of those were seen once. The top ten hold approximately 4.7% of the sample. This material consisted of unsorted PBMCs, taken 3.3 years after starting antiretroviral therapy. The receptor set was obtained from a man younger than 30 with HIV.

The CDR3 DNA sequence: TGTGCCAGCAGCCCGAACAGGGCCCACACAGATACGCAGTATTTT. Translated: CASSPNRAHTDTQYF. V and J are TRBV28 and TRBJ2-3; D may be TRBD1 (6 bases). The V end lost 6 bases, the J end lost 2 bases, and 15 bases lay between the germline ends. The CDR3 covers 15 residues. Per the germline V gene, CDR1 is MDHEN and CDR2 is SYDVKM.

The rearrangement joins TRBV28 to TRBJ2-7; weak D call: TRBD1 (5 bases). Looked up from germline, CDR1 is MDHEN and CDR2 is SYDVKM. The V end was cut by 4 bases, the J end by 1 base, with 14 bases between. The CDR3 runs 15 residues. Here the CDR3 DNA reads TGTGCCAGCAGTTGGTGGCAGGGTAGATCCTACGAGCAGTACTTC. Protein: CASSWWQGRSYEQYF.

The chain carries TRBV19 and TRBJ1-5; tentative D call: TRBD1 (6 bases). This CDR3 region has 13 residues. Trimming pared 8 bases from V and 3 bases from J, leaving 11 bases between. Looked up from germline, CDR1 is LNHDA and CDR2 is SQIVND (reference sequence). The DNA for the CDR3 is TGTGCCAGTCGACAGGCACCCAATCAGCCCCAGCATTTT. Its translation: CASRQAPNQPQHF.

A remark on this clone: The sample has other DNA sequences that encode this CDR3 too. The V gene is TRBV9, the J gene TRBJ1-6; D not resolved. Deletions cut 0 bases from V and 4 bases from J, with 2 bases between. Germline values: CDR1 SGDLS, CDR2 YYNGEE. This CDR3 has 13 amino acids. In DNA, the CDR3 is TGTGCCAGCAGCGTAGCGTATAATTCACCCCTCCACTTT. It yields the protein CASSVAYNSPLHF.

The rearrangement uses TRBV2 and TRBJ1-5, with 10 bases aligning to TRBD1. V lost 7 bases to trimming and J lost 7 bases; unmatched junction nucleotides: 19. The CDR3 contains 18 residues. Germline CDR1 SNHLY, CDR2 FYNNEI. CDR3 nucleotides: TGTGCCAGCATGTCTTTGCAGACCGGGACAGGGGCAATACAGCCCCAGCATTTT. It translates to CASMSLQTGTGAIQPQHF.

V and J are TRBV28 and TRBJ2-1, with TRBD2 identical over 8 bases. Losses at the gene ends were 5 bases for V and 5 bases for J; bases not matched to a gene: 11. Germline V gene sequence: CDR1 MDHEN, CDR2 SYDVKM. This CDR3 comprises 16 residues. The DNA for the CDR3 is TGTGCCAGCAGTCTCCGCCCAGCGGGAGATAACAATGAGCAGTTCTTC. Its translation: CASSLRPAGDNNEQFF.

This clone was detected only once. The V call is TRBV4-1, the J call TRBJ1-1; D perhaps matches TRBD1 (6 bases). This CDR3 comprises 14 residues. The germline V and J ends were trimmed by 0 bases and 5 bases, with 10 bases remaining between them. The germline V gene encodes CDR1 MGHRA and CDR2 YSYEKL. CDR3 residues: CASSQDTGSTEAFF. The CDR3 nucleotides read TGCGCCAGCAGCCAAGATACAGGGAGTACTGAAGCTTTCTTT.

The rearrangement joins TRBV5-6 to TRBJ1-2; no firm D call. Trimming left V 0 bases short and J 13 bases short, with 13 bases between. CDR1 is SGHDT and CDR2 is YYEEEE in the germline V gene. The CDR3 spans 12 residues. In nucleotides, the CDR3 is TGTGCCAGCAGCTTGGATCAGGCCATAGGCACCTTC. Its translation: CASSLDQAIGTF.

The V and J genes are TRBV19 and TRBJ2-7; D uncertain. Trimming took off 1 base at V and 2 bases at J, with 12 bases between the two ends. CDR1 is LNHDA, CDR2 SQIVND, per germline (reference sequence). The CDR3 consists of 15 residues. The CDR3 is CASSIGGTVAYEQYF. Here the CDR3 DNA reads TGTGCCAGTAGTATAGGGGGAACAGTTGCCTACGAGCAGTACTTC. Drawing the rest from reference TRBV19 and TRBJ2-7, the complete variable domain is DGGITQSPKYLFRKEGQNVTLSCEQNLNHDAMYWYRQDPGQGLRLIYYSQIVNDFQKGDIAEGYSVSREKKESFPLTVTSAQKNPTAFYLCASSIGGTVAYEQYFGPGTRLTVT.